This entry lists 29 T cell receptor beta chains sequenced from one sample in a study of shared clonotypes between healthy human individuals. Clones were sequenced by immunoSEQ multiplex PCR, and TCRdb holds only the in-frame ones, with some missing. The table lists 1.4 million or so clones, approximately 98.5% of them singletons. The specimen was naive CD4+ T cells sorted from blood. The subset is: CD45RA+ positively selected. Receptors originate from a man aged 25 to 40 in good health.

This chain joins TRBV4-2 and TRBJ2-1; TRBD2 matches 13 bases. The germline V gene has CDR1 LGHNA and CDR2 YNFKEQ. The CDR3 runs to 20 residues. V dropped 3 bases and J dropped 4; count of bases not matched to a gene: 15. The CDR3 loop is CASSHVSGTSGNTGYNEQFF. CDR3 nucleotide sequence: TGTGCCAGCAGCCACGTATCCGGGACTAGCGGGAATACGGGTTACAATGAGCAGTTCTTC.

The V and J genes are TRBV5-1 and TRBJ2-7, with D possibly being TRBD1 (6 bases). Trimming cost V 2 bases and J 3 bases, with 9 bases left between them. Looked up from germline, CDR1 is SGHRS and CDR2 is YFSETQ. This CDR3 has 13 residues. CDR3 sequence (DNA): TGCGCCAGCAGCTTACCACAGGGCTACGAGCAGTACTTC. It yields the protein CASSLPQGYEQYF.

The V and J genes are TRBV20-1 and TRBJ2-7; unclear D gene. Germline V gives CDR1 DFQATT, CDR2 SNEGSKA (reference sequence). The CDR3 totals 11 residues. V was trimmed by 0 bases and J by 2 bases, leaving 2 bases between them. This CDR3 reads CSAREAYEQYF. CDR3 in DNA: TGCAGTGCTAGAGAAGCCTACGAGCAGTACTTC.

The CDR3 loop is CASRPGQGPTDTQYF. CDR3 nucleotides: TGTGCCAGCAGACCCGGACAGGGGCCCACAGATACGCAGTATTTT. This chain uses TRBV2 with TRBJ2-3; 9 nucleotides match TRBD1. The CDR3 runs 15 residues. Germline CDR1 reads SNHLY; CDR2 reads FYNNEI. V was clipped by 6 bases and J by 2 bases; unmatched bases: 6.

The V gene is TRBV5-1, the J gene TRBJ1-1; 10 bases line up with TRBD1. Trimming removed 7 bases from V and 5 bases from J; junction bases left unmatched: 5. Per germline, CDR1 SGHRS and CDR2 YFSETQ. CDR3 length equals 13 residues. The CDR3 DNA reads TGCGCCAGCCACGGACAGGGGGTGACTGAAGCTTTCTTT. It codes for CASHGQGVTEAFF.

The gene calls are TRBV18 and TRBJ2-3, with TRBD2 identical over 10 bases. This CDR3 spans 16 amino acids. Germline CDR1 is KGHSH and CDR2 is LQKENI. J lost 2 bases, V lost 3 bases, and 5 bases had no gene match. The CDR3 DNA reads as TGTGCCAGCTCACCTTCTAGCGGGAGAACCACAGATACGCAGTATTTT. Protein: CASSPSSGRTTDTQYF.

As DNA, the CDR3 is TGCGCCAGTTCGCCACGGAGGAACTACGAGCAGTACTTC. This translates into CASSPRRNYEQYF. The chain is built from TRBV10-2 and TRBJ2-7; maybe TRBD2 (5 bases). Germline CDR1 reads WSHSY; CDR2 reads SAAADI. With 9 bases removed from V and 3 bases from J, the gap between germline ends came to 15 bases. The CDR3 spans 13 residues.

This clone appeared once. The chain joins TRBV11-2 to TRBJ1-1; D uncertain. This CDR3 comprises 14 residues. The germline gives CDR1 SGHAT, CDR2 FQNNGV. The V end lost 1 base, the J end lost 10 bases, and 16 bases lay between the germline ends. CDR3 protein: CASSLVRTTVGAFF. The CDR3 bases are TGTGCCAGCAGCTTAGTAAGGACGACGGTAGGAGCTTTCTTT.

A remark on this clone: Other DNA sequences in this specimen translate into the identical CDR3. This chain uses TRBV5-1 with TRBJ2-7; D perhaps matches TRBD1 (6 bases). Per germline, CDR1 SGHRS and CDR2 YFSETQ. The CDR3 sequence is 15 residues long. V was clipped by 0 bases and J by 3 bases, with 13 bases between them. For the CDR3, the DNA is TGCGCCAGCAGCTTGGGCGGCCAGGGGCTCTACGAGCAGTACTTC. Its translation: CASSLGGQGLYEQYF.

Written as DNA, the CDR3 is TGTGCCAGCAGCCCCCCTCGGGGGACCTACGAGCAGTACTTC. Its translation: CASSPPRGTYEQYF. This chain connects TRBV5-5 to TRBJ2-7, with D possibly TRBD2 on 6 matching bases. The V end was cut by 4 bases, the J end by 2 bases, with 13 bases between. From germline, CDR1 is SGHKS and CDR2 YYEKEE (reference sequence). The CDR3 is made up of 14 amino acids.

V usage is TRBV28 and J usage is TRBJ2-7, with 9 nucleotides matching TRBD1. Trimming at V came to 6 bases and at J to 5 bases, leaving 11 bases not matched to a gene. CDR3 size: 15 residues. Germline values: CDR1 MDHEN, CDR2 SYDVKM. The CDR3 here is CASRLSGQGTHEQYF. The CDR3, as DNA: TGTGCCAGCAGACTCTCGGGACAGGGTACCCACGAGCAGTACTTC.

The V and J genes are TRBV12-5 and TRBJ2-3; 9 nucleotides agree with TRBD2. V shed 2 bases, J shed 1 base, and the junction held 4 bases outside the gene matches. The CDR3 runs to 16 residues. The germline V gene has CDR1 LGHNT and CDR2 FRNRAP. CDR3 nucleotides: TGTGCTAGTGGTTTGACACGGACTAGCGGCACAGATACGCAGTATTTT. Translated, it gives CASGLTRTSGTDTQYF.

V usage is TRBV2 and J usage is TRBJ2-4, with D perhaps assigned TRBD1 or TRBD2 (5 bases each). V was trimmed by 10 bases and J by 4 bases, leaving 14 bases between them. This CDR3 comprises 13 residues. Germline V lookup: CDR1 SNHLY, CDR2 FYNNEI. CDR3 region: CATSGRGKNIQYF. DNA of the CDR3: TGTGCCACCTCGGGACGGGGTAAAAACATTCAGTACTTC.

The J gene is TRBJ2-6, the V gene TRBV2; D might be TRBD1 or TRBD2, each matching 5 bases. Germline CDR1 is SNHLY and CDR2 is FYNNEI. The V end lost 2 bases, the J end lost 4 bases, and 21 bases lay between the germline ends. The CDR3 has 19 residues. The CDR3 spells CASSEMGTPARSGANVLTF. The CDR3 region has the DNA TGTGCCAGCAGTGAAATGGGGACCCCGGCACGGTCCGGGGCCAACGTCCTGACTTTC.

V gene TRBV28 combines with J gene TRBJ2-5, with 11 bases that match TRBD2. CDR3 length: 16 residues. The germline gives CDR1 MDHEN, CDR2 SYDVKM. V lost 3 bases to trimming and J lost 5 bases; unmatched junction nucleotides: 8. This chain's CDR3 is CASSFNSGRAFETQYF. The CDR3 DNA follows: TGTGCCAGCAGTTTCAATAGCGGGAGGGCCTTCGAGACCCAGTACTTC.

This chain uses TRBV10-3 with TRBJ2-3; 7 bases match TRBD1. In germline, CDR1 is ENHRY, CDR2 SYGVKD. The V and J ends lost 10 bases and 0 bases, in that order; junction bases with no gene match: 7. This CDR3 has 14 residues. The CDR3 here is CATQRDSSTDTQYF. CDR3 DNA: TGTGCCACGCAACGGGACAGTAGCACAGATACGCAGTATTTT.

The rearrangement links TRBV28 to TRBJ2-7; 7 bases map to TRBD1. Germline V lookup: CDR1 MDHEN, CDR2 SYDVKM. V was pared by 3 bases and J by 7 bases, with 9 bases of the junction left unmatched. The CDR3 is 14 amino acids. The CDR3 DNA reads TGTGCCAGCAGTTTCCGGGACAGAAGCTATGAGCAGTACTTC. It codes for CASSFRDRSYEQYF.

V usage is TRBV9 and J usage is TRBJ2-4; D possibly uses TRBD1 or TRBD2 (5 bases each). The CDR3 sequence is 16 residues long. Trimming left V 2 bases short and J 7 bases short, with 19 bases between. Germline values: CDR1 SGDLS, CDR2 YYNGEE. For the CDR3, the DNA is TGTGCCAGCAGCGTGGGACCAGATGGGGGTACGAACATTCAGTACTTC. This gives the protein CASSVGPDGGTNIQYF. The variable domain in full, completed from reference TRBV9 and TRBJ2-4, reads DSGVTQTPKHLITATGQRVTLRCSPRSGDLSVYWYQQSLDQGLQFLIQYYNGEERAKGNILERFSAQQFPDLHSELNLSSLELGDSALYFCASSVGPDGGTNIQYFGAGTRLSVL.

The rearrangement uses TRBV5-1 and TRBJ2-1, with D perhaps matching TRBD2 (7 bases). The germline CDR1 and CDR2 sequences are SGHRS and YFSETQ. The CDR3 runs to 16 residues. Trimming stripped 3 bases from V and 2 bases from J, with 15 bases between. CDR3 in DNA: TGCGCCAGCAGCTCCGGGGGGCGGACCACCTACAATGAGCAGTTCTTC. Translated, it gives CASSSGGRTTYNEQFF.

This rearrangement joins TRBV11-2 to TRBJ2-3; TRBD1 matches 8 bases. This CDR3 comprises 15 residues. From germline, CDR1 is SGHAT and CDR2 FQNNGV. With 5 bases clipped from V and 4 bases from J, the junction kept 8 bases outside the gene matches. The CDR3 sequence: CASSHSRGRADTQYF. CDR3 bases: TGTGCCAGCAGCCACTCCAGGGGGCGCGCAGATACGCAGTATTTT.

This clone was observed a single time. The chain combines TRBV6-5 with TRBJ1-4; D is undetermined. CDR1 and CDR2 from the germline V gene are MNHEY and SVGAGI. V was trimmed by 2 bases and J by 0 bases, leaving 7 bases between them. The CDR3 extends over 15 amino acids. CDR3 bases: TGTGCCAGCAGTTACCAGTCCGCAACTAATGAAAAACTGTTTTTT. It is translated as CASSYQSATNEKLFF.

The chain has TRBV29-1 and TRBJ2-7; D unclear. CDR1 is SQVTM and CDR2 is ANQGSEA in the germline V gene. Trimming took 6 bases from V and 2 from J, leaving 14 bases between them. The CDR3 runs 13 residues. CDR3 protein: CSVSGVLTYEQYF. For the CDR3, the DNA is TGCAGCGTCTCTGGGGTTTTGACCTACGAGCAGTACTTC.

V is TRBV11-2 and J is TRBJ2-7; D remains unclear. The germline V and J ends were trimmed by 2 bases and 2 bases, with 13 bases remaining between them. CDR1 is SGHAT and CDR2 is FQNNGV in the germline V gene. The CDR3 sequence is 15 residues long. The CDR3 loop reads CASSLPWAYPYEQYF. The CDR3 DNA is TGTGCCAGCAGCTTACCATGGGCCTATCCCTACGAGCAGTACTTC.

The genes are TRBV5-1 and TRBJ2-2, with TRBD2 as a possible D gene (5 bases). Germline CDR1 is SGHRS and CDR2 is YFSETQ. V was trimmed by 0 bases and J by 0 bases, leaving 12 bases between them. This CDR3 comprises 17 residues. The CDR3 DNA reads TGCGCCAGCAGCTTGGACGACTCACTAGCGAACACCGGGGAGCTGTTTTTT. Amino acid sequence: CASSLDDSLANTGELFF.

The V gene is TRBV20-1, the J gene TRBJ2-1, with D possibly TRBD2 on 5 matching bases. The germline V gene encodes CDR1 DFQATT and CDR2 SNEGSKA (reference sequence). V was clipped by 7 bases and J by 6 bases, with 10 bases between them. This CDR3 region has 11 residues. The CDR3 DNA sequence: TGCAGTGGGTGGGAGATCAATGAGCAGTTCTTC. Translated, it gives CSGWEINEQFF.

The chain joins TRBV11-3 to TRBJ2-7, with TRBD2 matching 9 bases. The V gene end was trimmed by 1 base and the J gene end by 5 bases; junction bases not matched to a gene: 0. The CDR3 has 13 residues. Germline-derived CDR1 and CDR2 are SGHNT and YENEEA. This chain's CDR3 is CASSLGTSDEQYF. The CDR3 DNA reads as TGTGCCAGCAGCTTAGGGACTAGCGACGAGCAGTACTTC.

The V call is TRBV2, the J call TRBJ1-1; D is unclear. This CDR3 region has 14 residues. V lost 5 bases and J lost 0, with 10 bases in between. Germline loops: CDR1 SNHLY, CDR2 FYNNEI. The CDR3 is CASSKTTMNTEAFF. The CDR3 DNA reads TGTGCCAGCAGTAAGACAACAATGAACACTGAAGCTTTCTTT.

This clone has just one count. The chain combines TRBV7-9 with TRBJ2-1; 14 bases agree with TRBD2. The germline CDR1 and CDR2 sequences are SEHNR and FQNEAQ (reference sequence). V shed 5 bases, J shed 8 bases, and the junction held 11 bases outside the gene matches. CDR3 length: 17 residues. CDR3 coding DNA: TGTGCCAGCAGCCAGAGAAGACTAGCGGGAGGGTTGGATGAGCAGTTCTTC. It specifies CASSQRRLAGGLDEQFF.

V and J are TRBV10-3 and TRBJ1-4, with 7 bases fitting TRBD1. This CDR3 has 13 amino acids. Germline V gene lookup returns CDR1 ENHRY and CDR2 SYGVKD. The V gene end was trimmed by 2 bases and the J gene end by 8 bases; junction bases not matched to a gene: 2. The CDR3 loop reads CAISEQGGEKLFF. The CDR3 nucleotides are TGTGCCATCAGTGAGCAGGGGGGAGAAAAACTGTTTTTT.